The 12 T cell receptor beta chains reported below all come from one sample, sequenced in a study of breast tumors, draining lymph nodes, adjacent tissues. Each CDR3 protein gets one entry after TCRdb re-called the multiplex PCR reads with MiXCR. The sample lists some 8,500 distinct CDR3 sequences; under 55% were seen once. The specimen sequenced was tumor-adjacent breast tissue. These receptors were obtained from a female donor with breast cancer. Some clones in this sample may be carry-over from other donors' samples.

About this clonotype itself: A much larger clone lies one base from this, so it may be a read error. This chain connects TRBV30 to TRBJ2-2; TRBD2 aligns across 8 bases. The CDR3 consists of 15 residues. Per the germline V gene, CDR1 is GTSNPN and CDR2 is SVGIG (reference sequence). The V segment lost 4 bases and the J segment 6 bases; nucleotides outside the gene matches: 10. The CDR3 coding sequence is TGTGCCTGGAAAAGGGCCGGGAGGGACGCCGGGGAGCTGTTTTTT. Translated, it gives CAWKRAGRDAGELFF.

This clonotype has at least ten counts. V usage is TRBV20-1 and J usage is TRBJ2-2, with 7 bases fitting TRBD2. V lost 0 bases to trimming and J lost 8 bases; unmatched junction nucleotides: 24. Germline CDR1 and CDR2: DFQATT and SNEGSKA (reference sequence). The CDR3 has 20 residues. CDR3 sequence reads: CSARDGISGPGSHAFGELFF. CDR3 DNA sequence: TGCAGTGCTAGAGATGGAATTAGCGGGCCTGGATCCCATGCGTTTGGGGAGCTGTTTTTT.

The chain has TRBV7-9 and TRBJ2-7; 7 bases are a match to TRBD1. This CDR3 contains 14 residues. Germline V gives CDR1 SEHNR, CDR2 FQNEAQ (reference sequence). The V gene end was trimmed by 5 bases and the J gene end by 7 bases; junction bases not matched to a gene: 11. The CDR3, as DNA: TGTGCCAGCAGCCACGGGACAGCGCTTTGGGAGCAGTACTTC. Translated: CASSHGTALWEQYF.

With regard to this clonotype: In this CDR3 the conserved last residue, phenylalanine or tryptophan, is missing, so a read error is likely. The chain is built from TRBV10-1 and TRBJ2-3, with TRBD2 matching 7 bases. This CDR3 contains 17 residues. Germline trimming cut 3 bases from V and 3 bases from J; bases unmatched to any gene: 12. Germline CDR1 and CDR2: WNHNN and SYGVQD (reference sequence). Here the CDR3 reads CASSEGLLAGVTDTQYS. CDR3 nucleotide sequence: TGCGCCAGCAGTGAAGGATTGTTGGCGGGAGTGACAGATACGCAGTATTCT.

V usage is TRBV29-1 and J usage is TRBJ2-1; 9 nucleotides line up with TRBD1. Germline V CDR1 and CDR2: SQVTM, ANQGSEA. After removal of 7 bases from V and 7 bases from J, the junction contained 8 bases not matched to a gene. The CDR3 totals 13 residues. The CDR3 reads CSAGQGGWNEQFF. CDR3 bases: TGCAGCGCGGGACAGGGAGGGTGGAATGAGCAGTTCTTC.

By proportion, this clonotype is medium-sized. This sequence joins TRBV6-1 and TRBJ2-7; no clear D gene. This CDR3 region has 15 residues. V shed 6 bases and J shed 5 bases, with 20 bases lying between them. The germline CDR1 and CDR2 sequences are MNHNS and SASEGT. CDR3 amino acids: CASRANLWQSDEQYF. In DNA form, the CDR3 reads TGTGCCAGCAGAGCTAACCTTTGGCAGTCCGACGAGCAGTACTTC.

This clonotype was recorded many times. CDR3 sequence reads: CASSQDEGGRGTGELFF. CDR3 coding DNA: TGTGCCAGCAGCCAAGATGAAGGCGGGAGAGGTACCGGGGAGCTGTTTTTT. The chain recombines TRBV3-1 with TRBJ2-2; TRBD2 agrees at 7 bases. Germline CDR1 and CDR2: LGHDT and YNNKEL (reference sequence). The CDR3 consists of 17 residues. With V trimmed by 0 bases and J by 5 bases, 9 bases remained unmatched.

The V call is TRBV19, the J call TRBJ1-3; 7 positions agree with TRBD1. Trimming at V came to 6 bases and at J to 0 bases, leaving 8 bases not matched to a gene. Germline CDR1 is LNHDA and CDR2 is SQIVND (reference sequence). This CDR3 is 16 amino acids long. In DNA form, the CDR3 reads TGTGCCAGTAGCTTGGGACAGACAGCCTCTGGAAACACCATATATTTT. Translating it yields CASSLGQTASGNTIYF.

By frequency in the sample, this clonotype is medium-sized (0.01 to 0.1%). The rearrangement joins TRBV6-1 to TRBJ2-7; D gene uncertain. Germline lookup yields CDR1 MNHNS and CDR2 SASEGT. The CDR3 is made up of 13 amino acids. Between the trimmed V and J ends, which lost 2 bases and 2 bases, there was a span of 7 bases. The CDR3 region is CASSESETYEQYF. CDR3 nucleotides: TGTGCCAGCAGTGAATCCGAAACCTACGAGCAGTACTTC.

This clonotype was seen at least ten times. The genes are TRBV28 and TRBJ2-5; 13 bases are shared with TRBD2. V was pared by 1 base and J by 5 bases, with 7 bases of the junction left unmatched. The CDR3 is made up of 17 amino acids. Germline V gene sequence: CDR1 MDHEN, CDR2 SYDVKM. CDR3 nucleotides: TGTGCCAGCAGTTTATATGGACTAGCGGGAGTGGGGGAGACCCAGTACTTC. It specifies CASSLYGLAGVGETQYF. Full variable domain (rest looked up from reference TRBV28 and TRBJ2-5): DVKVTQSSRYLVKRTGEKVFLECVQDMDHENMFWYRQDPGLGLRLIYFSYDVKMKEKGDIPEGYSVSREKKERFSLILESASTNQTSMYLCASSLYGLAGVGETQYFGPGTRLLVL.

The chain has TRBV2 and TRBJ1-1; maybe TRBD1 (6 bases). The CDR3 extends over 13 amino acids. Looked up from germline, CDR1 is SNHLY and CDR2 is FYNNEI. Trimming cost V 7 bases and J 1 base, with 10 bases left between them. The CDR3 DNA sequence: TGTGCCAGCACTTGGACAGAGAACACTGAAGCTTTCTTT. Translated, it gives CASTWTENTEAFF. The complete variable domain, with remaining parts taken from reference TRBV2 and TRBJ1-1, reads EPEVTQTPSHQVTQMGQEVILRCVPISNHLYFYWYRQILGQKVEFLVSFYNNEISEKSEIFDDQFSVERPDGSNFTLKIRSTKLEDSAMYFCASTWTENTEAFFGQGTRLTVV.

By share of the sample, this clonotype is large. The CDR3 reads CASSSRRYEQYF. CDR3 DNA sequence: TGTGCCAGCAGTTCCAGGCGCTACGAGCAGTACTTC. This chain uses TRBV28 with TRBJ2-7; D ambiguous. Trimming stripped 4 bases from V and 3 bases from J, with 7 bases between. The CDR3 loop spans 12 amino acids. In germline, CDR1 is MDHEN, CDR2 SYDVKM.